This T cell receptor beta chain came from a study of T cells in Graves' hyperthyroidism and ophthalmopathy. There were TCR beta CDR3 regions amplified from RNA transcripts. Initially, a first-round RT-PCR of the TCR CDR3 employed the HTBI primer set. TCRdb independently ran MiXCR on the multiplex PCR reads; one entry per CDR3 protein. The sample includes about 660,000 distinct CDR3 sequences, over 40% of them seen just once. The V gene end was trimmed by 5 bases and the J gene end by 3 bases; junction bases not matched to a gene: 5. The CDR3 has 13 residues. Germline V gene sequence: CDR1 DFQATT, CDR2 SNEGSKA (reference sequence). Clinical symptoms, serum thyroxine and TRAb, thyroid ultrasound and orbital computed tomography together formed the diagnostic basis. This clonotype was counted a few times.

The receptor comes from an adult man with Graves' disease, either hyperthyroidism or ophthalmopathy (not recorded which). Sequencing used peripheral blood or thyroid tissue (not recorded which). The chain couples TRBV20-1 to TRBJ2-7; 9 bases are shared with TRBD1. The chain's CDR3 is CSASGTGNYEQYF. CDR3 sequence (DNA): TGCAGTGCTTCCGGGACAGGGAACTACGAGCAGTACTTC.